This T cell receptor beta chain was observed in a study of T cell responses to AZD1222 COVID-19 vaccine. Study conclusions and caveats: CD4 TCRs linked to vaccination spanned spike, dominating at 160-218 and 743-854. Following two doses of AZD1222, Spike-specific TCR breadth and depth rose.

As regards this clone: As yet, its antigen is unknown.

V trimming: 7 bases; J trimming: 6 bases; junction bases outside the gene matches: 7. The CDR3 consists of 14 residues. The germline V gene encodes CDR1 WNHNN and CDR2 SYGVQD (reference sequence). Method: immunoSEQ multiplex PCR; TCRdb's copy keeps in-frame clones and lacks some. The table lists about 70,000 clones, 84% of them singletons. The chain has TRBV10-1 and TRBJ2-3, with 10 bases aligning to TRBD1. Sample: peripheral blood, taken on day 0 of AZD1222 vaccination. The sequence came from an adult in good health. Here the CDR3 DNA reads TGCGCCAGCACCCCCGGGACAGGGGCCGATACGCAGTATTTT. Protein product: CASTPGTGADTQYF.